This T cell receptor (beta chain) was identified during a study of blood T cells in healthy people across ages. J lost 2 bases, V lost 4 bases, and 7 bases had no gene match. Germline CDR1 and CDR2: LGHNA and YSLEER. This CDR3 comprises 15 residues. There are many counts of this clonotype. The second PCR ran about 6 to 12 cycles with a sample-barcoded 5' primer and J-beta primers. Sequencing of every sample gave 2.5 million or more CDR3-containing paired-end reads. TCRdb used MiXCR to reprocess the 5' RACE reads, holding one entry per CDR3 protein. The repertoire holds some 1.1 million distinct CDR3 sequences, with around two fifths as singletons.

The J gene is TRBJ2-7, the V gene TRBV4-3; TRBD1 matches at 8 bases. This receptor was identified in a man between 18 and 35 years old in good health. The sample was blood. The CDR3 nucleotides read TGCGCCAGCAGCCTCGGACAGGGAGAAACCTACGAGCAGTACTTC. Translating it yields CASSLGQGETYEQYF.